This T cell receptor (beta chain) was identified in a study of human T cells and chemical hapten exposure. At the level of the study: Patch tests put 0.01% DPC on the upper back, and the results were checked at 6 days. Points from the study as a whole: There was no change with DPC sensitization in TCRs above 1 in 1000 frequency.

Time point reported: patch test 3, about 24 weeks after DPC sensitization. Treatment specified: therapeutic diphenylcyclopropenone sensitization with weekly scalp DPC. Prior to each patch test being applied, blood was drawn. This CDR3 spans 15 amino acids. Per germline, CDR1 MNHEY and CDR2 SVGEGT. Unmatched junction bases numbered 4, after V lost 6 bases and J lost 5 bases. About this clonotype itself: Its antigen remains unknown.

Single cDNA molecules in the library carried unique molecular identifiers attached during preparation. TCRdb passed the RACE reads through MiXCR, listing each CDR3 protein once. This table has around 200,000 distinct CDR3 sequences, approximately 26% appearing once. This clonotype was sampled from a woman aged 35 to 49 with alopecia areata. Some clones in this sample may be carry-over from other donors' samples. This sequence joins TRBV6-2 or TRBV6-3 and TRBJ2-1; 13 nucleotides agree with TRBD2. This specimen consisted of whole blood, obtained in connection with sensitization to the hapten diphenylcyclopropenone (DPC). CDR3 in amino acids: CASRKLAGGDNEQFF. In nucleotides, the CDR3 is TGTGCCAGCAGAAAACTAGCGGGAGGGGACAATGAGCAGTTCTTC.